Listed here are 29 T cell receptor beta chains from one sample, sequenced in a study of blood T cell repertoires in COVID-19. Generated by immunoSEQ multiplex PCR, the TCRdb table keeps only in-frame clones and is missing some. The repertoire holds 250,000 to 300,000 clones, approximately 85% seen once, with around 5.5% in the top ten. The specimen sequenced was peripheral blood. Receptor source: a man over 45 with active or convalescent COVID-19.

This clone was observed a single time. The CDR3 reads CASSLPGQGGTGELFF. The CDR3 coding sequence is TGCGCCAGCAGCCTGCCGGGACAGGGAGGCACCGGGGAGCTGTTTTTT. V and J are TRBV5-1 and TRBJ2-2, with TRBD1 matching over 9 bases. The germline V gene encodes CDR1 SGHRS and CDR2 YFSETQ. The CDR3 runs 16 residues. The junction had 8 bases not matched to a gene; V was cut back by 4 bases and J by 4 bases.

The DNA for the CDR3 is TGTGCCAGCAGCCTTCTCAGCGGGGGGCCCAGGCAGTACTTC. This codes for CASSLLSGGPRQYF. The rearrangement uses TRBV3-1 (or the pseudogene TRBV3-2) and TRBJ2-5; 9 bases align to TRBD2. This CDR3 contains 14 residues. Germline assignment: CDR1 LGHDT and CDR2 YNNKEL (reference sequence). V gave up 4 bases and J gave up 11 bases; unmatched junction bases: 11.

J is TRBJ1-1 and V is TRBV19; D is ambiguous. V was pared by 0 bases and J by 8 bases, with 7 bases between. This CDR3 has 12 residues. CDR1 is LNHDA, CDR2 SQIVND, per germline (reference sequence). The CDR3, as DNA: TGTGCCAGTAGTATAGATATGCGCGAAGCTTTCTTT. Translating it yields CASSIDMREAFF.

This chain connects TRBV27 to TRBJ2-7; D gene unclear. Germline CDR1 and CDR2: MNHEY and SMNVEV (reference sequence). V lost 8 bases, J lost 2 bases, and 19 bases lay in between. CDR3 length: 15 residues. The CDR3 coding sequence is TGTGCCAGCTCGCTTTACTTAACCACGGCCTACGAGCAGTACTTC. Its protein product is CASSLYLTTAYEQYF.

The CDR3 is CSVDGQGEHYEQYF. CDR3 nucleotides: TGCAGCGTTGATGGACAGGGGGAACACTACGAGCAGTACTTC. The V call is TRBV29-1, the J call TRBJ2-7; 10 bases fit TRBD1. Germline V gene sequence: CDR1 SQVTM, CDR2 ANQGSEA. The CDR3 has 14 residues. J lost 3 bases, V lost 3 bases, and 5 bases had no gene match.

The V call is TRBV19, the J call TRBJ2-1; weak D call: TRBD1 (6 bases). Trimming cost V 1 base and J 9 bases, with 7 bases left between them. Germline V gives CDR1 LNHDA, CDR2 SQIVND (reference sequence). The CDR3 spans 12 residues. In DNA, the CDR3 is TGTGCCAGTAGTATAGGAGGGGGTGAGCAGTTCTTC. Its translation: CASSIGGGEQFF.

This chain uses TRBV7-2 with TRBJ2-7; 12 bases agree with TRBD1. The CDR3 sequence is 15 residues long. Trimming at V came to 5 bases and at J to 5 bases, leaving 7 bases not matched to a gene. Germline V gives CDR1 SGHTA, CDR2 FQGNSA. CDR3 DNA: TGTGCCAGCAGCGCTTCCGGGACAGGGGGCAACGAGCAGTACTTC. The encoded protein is CASSASGTGGNEQYF. The full variable domain, in which reference TRBV7-2 and TRBJ2-7 provide the parts outside the CDR3, is GAGVSQSPSNKVTEKGKDVELRCDPISGHTALYWYRQSLGQGLEFLIYFQGNSAPDKSGLPSDRFSAERTGGSVSTLTIQRTQQEDSAVYLCASSASGTGGNEQYFGPGTRLTVT.

This chain joins TRBV2 and TRBJ1-3; D remains ambiguous. This CDR3 has 14 residues. V lost 9 bases and J lost 1, with 13 bases in between. Germline assignment: CDR1 SNHLY and CDR2 FYNNEI. The CDR3 DNA follows: TGTGCCAGTCTCCGGGAAGCATCTGGAAACACCATATATTTT. Translation: CASLREASGNTIYF.

The V call is TRBV18, the J call TRBJ1-3, with D unclear. Per germline, CDR1 KGHSH and CDR2 LQKENI. The CDR3 is 16 residues long. Trimming took 3 bases from V and 7 from J, leaving 19 bases between them. The CDR3 spells CASSPIRDRERNTIYF. As DNA, the CDR3 is TGTGCCAGCTCACCGATTCGGGATCGGGAGAGGAACACCATATATTTT.

The CDR3 DNA reads TGTGCCAGTAGTATTGCTGGGTCGGGTGAAGCTTTCTTT. It encodes CASSIAGSGEAFF. The chain links TRBV19 to TRBJ1-1; no clear D. The CDR3 is 13 residues long. V was pared by 3 bases and J by 7 bases, with 12 bases between. Looked up from germline, CDR1 is LNHDA and CDR2 is SQIVND (reference sequence).

The chain uses TRBV4-1 and TRBJ1-2; unclear D gene. This CDR3 has 15 residues. V lost 4 bases and J lost 4, with 16 bases in between. Per germline, CDR1 MGHRA and CDR2 YSYEKL. The DNA of the CDR3 is TGCGCCAGCAGCCCGGACCCCACGGGGAGCTATGGCTACACCTTC. It encodes CASSPDPTGSYGYTF.

This clone has just one count. V is TRBV30 and J is TRBJ1-3; D is possibly TRBD1 (6 bases). Germline CDR1 GTSNPN, CDR2 SVGIG (reference sequence). The CDR3 covers 14 residues. V gave up 2 bases and J gave up 8 bases, with 16 bases separating them. The CDR3 nucleotides are TGTGCCTGGAGTCTCGACAGGATCGGGGACACCATATATTTT. It yields the protein CAWSLDRIGDTIYF.

Concerning this clone: Other DNA sequences of this sample code for an identical CDR3. The rearrangement joins TRBV6-4 to TRBJ1-1, with D possibly being TRBD1 (6 bases). The V gene's germline CDR1 is MRHNA and CDR2 SNTAGT. CDR3 length equals 13 residues. Trimming shortened V by 5 bases and J by 2 bases, and 9 bases separated the two germline ends. The CDR3 sequence: CASSQTGNTEAFF. CDR3 sequence (DNA): TGTGCCAGCAGTCAGACAGGCAACACTGAAGCTTTCTTT.

The CDR3 loop reads CASSTRGPSARGEQYF. CDR3 coding DNA: TGTGCCAGCAGCACCCGGGGCCCCAGCGCGCGGGGAGAGCAGTACTTC. The chain has TRBV7-2 and TRBJ2-7; possibly TRBD2 for D (6 bases). There are 16 residues in the CDR3. Trimming removed 5 bases at V and 7 bases at J, with 24 bases between. The germline gives CDR1 SGHTA, CDR2 FQGNSA.

The J gene is TRBJ2-7, the V gene TRBV4-3; no definite D call. This CDR3 contains 13 residues. CDR1 is LGHNA and CDR2 is YSLEER in the germline V gene. Deletions cut 3 bases from V and 0 bases from J, with 6 bases between. The CDR3 DNA follows: TGCGCCAGCAGCCATCAGGTCTCCTACGAGCAGTACTTC. It codes for CASSHQVSYEQYF.

The genes are TRBV4-2 and TRBJ2-5; D is perhaps TRBD2 (5 bases). This CDR3 spans 16 amino acids. CDR1 LGHNA and CDR2 YNFKEQ come from the germline V gene. V was pared by 0 bases and J by 2 bases, with 13 bases between. This CDR3 is CASSQDPGRGQETQYF. The DNA of the CDR3 is TGTGCCAGCAGCCAAGATCCGGGAAGAGGACAAGAGACCCAGTACTTC.

The chain is built from TRBV5-4 and TRBJ2-7, with TRBD2 as a possible D gene (6 bases). Between the trimmed V and J ends, which lost 2 bases and 2 bases, there was a span of 14 bases. The CDR3 spans 15 residues. Per germline, CDR1 SGHNT and CDR2 YYREEE (reference sequence). DNA for the CDR3: TGTGCCAGCAGCTTAACTGGACTAACAACCTACGAGCAGTACTTC. Its translation: CASSLTGLTTYEQYF.

The chain couples TRBV28 to TRBJ1-5; unclear D gene. CDR3 length: 12 amino acids. In germline, CDR1 is MDHEN, CDR2 SYDVKM. Trimming removed 7 bases from V and 0 bases from J, with 4 bases in between. The DNA for the CDR3 is TGTGCCAGCACTGTTAGCAATCAGCCCCAGCATTTT. It specifies CASTVSNQPQHF. Filled out from reference TRBV28 and TRBJ1-5, the complete variable domain reads DVKVTQSSRYLVKRTGEKVFLECVQDMDHENMFWYRQDPGLGLRLIYFSYDVKMKEKGDIPEGYSVSREKKERFSLILESASTNQTSMYLCASTVSNQPQHFGDGTRLSIL.

This chain uses TRBV7-8 with TRBJ2-7; 7 bases align to TRBD2. V lost 5 bases to trimming and J lost 4 bases; unmatched junction nucleotides: 5. The CDR3 runs 13 residues. Looked up from germline, CDR1 is SGHVS and CDR2 is FQNEAQ. The CDR3 DNA is TGTGCCAGCAGCCGGCGTAGCGGGTACGAGCAGTACTTC. Translating it yields CASSRRSGYEQYF. Looking up the rest from reference TRBV7-8 and TRBJ2-7 gives the full variable domain: GAGVSQSPRYKVAKRGQDVALRCDPISGHVSLFWYQQALGQGPEFLTYFQNEAQLDKSGLPSDRFFAERPEGSVSTLKIQRTQQEDSAVYLCASSRRSGYEQYFGPGTRLTVT.

This clone was seen only once. The chain recombines TRBV10-1 with TRBJ2-1, with 10 bases matching TRBD2. Germline trimming cut 4 bases from V and 1 base from J; bases unmatched to any gene: 1. This CDR3 contains 15 residues. In germline, CDR1 is WNHNN, CDR2 SYGVQD (reference sequence). CDR3 in DNA: TGCGCCAGCAGTGTACTAGCGGGATCCTACAATGAGCAGTTCTTC. Translating gives CASSVLAGSYNEQFF.

The rearrangement uses TRBV5-1 and TRBJ1-2; 8 nucleotides match TRBD1. The CDR3 has 14 residues. Germline loops: CDR1 SGHRS, CDR2 YFSETQ. Trimming at V came to 4 bases and at J to 4 bases, leaving 6 bases not matched to a gene. CDR3 sequence (DNA): TGCGCCAGCAGCAAGGACAGGGTAATCTATGGCTACACCTTC. Residues: CASSKDRVIYGYTF.

V and J are TRBV4-1 and TRBJ1-5; D ambiguous. Trimming took off 3 bases at V and 4 bases at J, with 10 bases between the two ends. The germline gives CDR1 MGHRA, CDR2 YSYEKL. The CDR3 consists of 14 residues. Here the CDR3 reads CASSQNSGNQPQHF. DNA of the CDR3: TGCGCCAGCAGCCAGAATTCGGGGAATCAGCCCCAGCATTTT.

The rearrangement joins TRBV20-1 to TRBJ2-7; 9 nucleotides align to TRBD2. This CDR3 is 14 amino acids long. Germline V gene sequence: CDR1 DFQATT, CDR2 SNEGSKA (reference sequence). The J segment lost 4 bases and the V segment lost 3 bases, leaving 7 bases of the junction unmatched. The CDR3 nucleotides read TGCAGTGCTAGTAGCGGGAGAACCCCGTACGAGCAGTACTTC. It codes for CSASSGRTPYEQYF.

The chain combines TRBV7-9 with TRBJ2-2; 7 positions match TRBD1. Germline lookup yields CDR1 SEHNR and CDR2 FQNEAQ (reference sequence). The ends lost 2 bases at V and 7 bases at J; junction bases unmatched: 4. This CDR3 has 14 amino acids. The CDR3 spells CASSLRDSGGELFF. The CDR3 DNA sequence: TGTGCCAGCAGCTTACGGGACAGCGGCGGGGAGCTGTTTTTT.

The genes are TRBV28 and TRBJ1-4; 7 bases fit TRBD1. Germline loops: CDR1 MDHEN, CDR2 SYDVKM. The CDR3 loop spans 14 amino acids. Germline trimming cut 6 bases from V and 8 bases from J; bases unmatched to any gene: 9. The CDR3 loop reads CASRDGTVGEKLFF. The CDR3 DNA follows: TGTGCCAGCAGAGACGGGACAGTTGGGGAAAAACTGTTTTTT.

The CDR3 here is CAWSATPHSRDTIYF. The CDR3 DNA reads TGTGCCTGGAGTGCTACCCCACATTCCCGGGACACCATATATTTT. The chain combines TRBV30 with TRBJ1-3; D gene uncertain. The CDR3 loop spans 15 amino acids. Deletions cut 1 base from V and 8 bases from J, with 18 bases between. Per germline, CDR1 GTSNPN and CDR2 SVGIG (reference sequence).

This clone was seen a single time. The chain couples TRBV2 to TRBJ1-4, with a weak D call TRBD1 (6 bases). The CDR3 consists of 13 residues. V was cut by 7 bases and J by 7 bases, with 13 bases left in between. The germline V gene encodes CDR1 SNHLY and CDR2 FYNNEI. For the CDR3, the DNA is TGTGCCAGCATGGACAGTATCAGTGAAAAACTGTTTTTT. This codes for CASMDSISEKLFF.

The V gene is TRBV10-1, the J gene TRBJ2-1, with TRBD2 identical over 9 bases. The length of the CDR3 is 17 residues. J gave up 9 bases and V 7 bases, and 19 bases lay outside the gene matches. Germline-derived CDR1 and CDR2 are WNHNN and SYGVQD (reference sequence). In nucleotides, the CDR3 is TGCGCCAGCACCGAGGATGGGCGGGAGGGCCCATTCGGTGAGCAGTTCTTC. Amino acid sequence: CASTEDGREGPFGEQFF.

The chain uses TRBV6-5 and TRBJ2-1; TRBD1 matches 7 bases. V lost 7 bases to trimming and J lost 6 bases; unmatched junction nucleotides: 9. Germline V gene data show CDR1 as MNHEY and CDR2 as SVGAGI. The CDR3 spans 14 residues. The CDR3: CASNRGLSGNEQFF. CDR3 DNA sequence: TGTGCCAGCAACAGGGGTCTATCGGGCAATGAGCAGTTCTTC.